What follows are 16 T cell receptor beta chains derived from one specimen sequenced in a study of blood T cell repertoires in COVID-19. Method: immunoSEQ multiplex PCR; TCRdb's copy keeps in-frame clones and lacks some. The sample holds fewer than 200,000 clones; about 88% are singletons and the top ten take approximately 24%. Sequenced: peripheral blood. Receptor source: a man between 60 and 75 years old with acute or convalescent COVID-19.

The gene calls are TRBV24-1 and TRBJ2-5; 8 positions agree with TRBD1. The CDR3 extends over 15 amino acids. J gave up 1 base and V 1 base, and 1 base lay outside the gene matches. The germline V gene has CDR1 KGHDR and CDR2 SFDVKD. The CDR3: CATSDFDRGQETQYF. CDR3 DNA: TGTGCCACCAGTGATTTCGACAGGGGCCAAGAGACCCAGTACTTC.

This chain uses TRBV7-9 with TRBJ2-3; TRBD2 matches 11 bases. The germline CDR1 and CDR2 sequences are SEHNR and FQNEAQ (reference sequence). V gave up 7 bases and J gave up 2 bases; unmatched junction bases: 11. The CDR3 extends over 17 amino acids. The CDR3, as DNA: TGTGCCAGCACCGTAGGGACTAGCGGAGTTTACACAGATACGCAGTATTTT. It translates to CASTVGTSGVYTDTQYF. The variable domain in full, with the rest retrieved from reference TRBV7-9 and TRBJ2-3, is DTGVSQNPRHKITKRGQNVTFRCDPISEHNRLYWYRQTLGQGPEFLTYFQNEAQLEKSRLLSDRFSAERPKGSFSTLEIQRTEQGDSAMYLCASTVGTSGVYTDTQYFGPGTRLTVL.

CDR3 nucleotide sequence: TGCGCCAGCAGCCAAGATAACAGGGGTAAACTGTTTTTT. Translated: CASSQDNRGKLFF. The gene calls are TRBV4-3 and TRBJ1-4; TRBD1 aligns across 7 bases. The CDR3 runs to 13 residues. V shed 0 bases and J 11 bases; nucleotides not matched to a gene: 3. CDR1 LGHNA and CDR2 YSLEER come from the germline V gene.

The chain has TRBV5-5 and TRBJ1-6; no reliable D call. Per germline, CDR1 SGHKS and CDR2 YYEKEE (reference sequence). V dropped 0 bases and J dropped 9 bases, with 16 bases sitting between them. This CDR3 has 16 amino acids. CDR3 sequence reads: CASSLGVGLRGSPLHF. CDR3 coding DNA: TGTGCCAGCAGCTTGGGAGTGGGTCTACGCGGTTCACCCCTCCACTTT.

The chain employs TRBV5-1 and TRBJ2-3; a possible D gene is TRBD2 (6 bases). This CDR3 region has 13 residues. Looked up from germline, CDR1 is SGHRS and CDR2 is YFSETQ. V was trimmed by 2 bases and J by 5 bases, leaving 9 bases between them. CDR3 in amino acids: CASSFGRGDTQYF. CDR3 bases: TGCGCCAGCAGCTTCGGGCGGGGAGATACGCAGTATTTT.

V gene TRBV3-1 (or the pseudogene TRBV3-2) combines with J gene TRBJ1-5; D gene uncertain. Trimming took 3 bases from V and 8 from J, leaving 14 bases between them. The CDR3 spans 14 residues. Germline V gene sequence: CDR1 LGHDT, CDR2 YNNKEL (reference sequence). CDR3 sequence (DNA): TGTGCCAGCAGCCAGGCAGGCAAATTGGAGCCCCAGCATTTT. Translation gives CASSQAGKLEPQHF.

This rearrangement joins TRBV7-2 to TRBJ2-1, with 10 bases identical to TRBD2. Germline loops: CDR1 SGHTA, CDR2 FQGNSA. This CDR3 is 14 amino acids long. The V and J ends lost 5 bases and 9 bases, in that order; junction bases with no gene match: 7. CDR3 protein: CASSNLAGEGEQFF. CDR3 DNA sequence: TGTGCCAGCAGCAACCTAGCGGGAGAGGGTGAGCAGTTCTTC.

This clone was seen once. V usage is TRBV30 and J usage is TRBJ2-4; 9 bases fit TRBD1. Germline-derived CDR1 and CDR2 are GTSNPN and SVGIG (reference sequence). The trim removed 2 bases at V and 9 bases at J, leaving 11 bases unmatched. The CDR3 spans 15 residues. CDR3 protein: CAWSHRGPGGGIQYF. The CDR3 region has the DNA TGTGCCTGGAGTCACAGGGGGCCCGGCGGGGGCATTCAGTACTTC.

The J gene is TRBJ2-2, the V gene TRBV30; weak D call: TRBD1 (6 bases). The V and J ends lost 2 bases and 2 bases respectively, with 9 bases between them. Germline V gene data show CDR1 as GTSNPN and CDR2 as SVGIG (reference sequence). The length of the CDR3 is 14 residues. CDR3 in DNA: TGTGCCTGGAGTTCAGGGGTCAACACCGGGGAGCTGTTTTTT. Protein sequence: CAWSSGVNTGELFF.

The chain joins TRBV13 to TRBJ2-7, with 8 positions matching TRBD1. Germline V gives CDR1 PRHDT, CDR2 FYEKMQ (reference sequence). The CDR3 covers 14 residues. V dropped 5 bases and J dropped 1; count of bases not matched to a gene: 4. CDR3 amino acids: CASSPGQGSYEQYF. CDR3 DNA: TGTGCCAGCAGCCCAGGACAGGGTTCCTACGAGCAGTACTTC.

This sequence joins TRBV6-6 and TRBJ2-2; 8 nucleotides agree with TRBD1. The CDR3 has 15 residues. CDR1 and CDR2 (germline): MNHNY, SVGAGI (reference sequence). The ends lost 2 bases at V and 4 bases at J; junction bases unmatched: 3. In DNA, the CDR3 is TGTGCCAGCAGTTACGTGGGACAGGTCACCGGGGAGCTGTTTTTT. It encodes CASSYVGQVTGELFF.

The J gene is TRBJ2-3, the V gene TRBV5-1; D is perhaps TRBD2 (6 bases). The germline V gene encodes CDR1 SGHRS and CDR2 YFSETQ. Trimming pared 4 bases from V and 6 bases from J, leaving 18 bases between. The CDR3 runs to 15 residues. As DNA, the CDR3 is TGCGCCAGCAGCACGGACCGGGGGTCCCTGGATACGCAGTATTTT. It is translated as CASSTDRGSLDTQYF.

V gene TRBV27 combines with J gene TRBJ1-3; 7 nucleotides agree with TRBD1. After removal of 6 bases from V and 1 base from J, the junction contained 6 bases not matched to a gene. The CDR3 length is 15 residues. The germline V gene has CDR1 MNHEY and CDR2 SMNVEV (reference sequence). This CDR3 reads CASSLTTGSGNTIYF. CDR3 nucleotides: TGTGCCAGCAGCCTAACGACAGGGTCTGGAAACACCATATATTTT.

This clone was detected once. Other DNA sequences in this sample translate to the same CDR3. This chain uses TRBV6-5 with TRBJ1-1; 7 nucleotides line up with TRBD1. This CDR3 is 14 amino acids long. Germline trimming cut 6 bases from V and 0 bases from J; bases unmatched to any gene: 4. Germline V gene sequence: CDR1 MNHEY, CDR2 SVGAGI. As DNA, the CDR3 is TGTGCCAGCAGCCGACAGGGTTTGAACACTGAAGCTTTCTTT. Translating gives CASSRQGLNTEAFF.

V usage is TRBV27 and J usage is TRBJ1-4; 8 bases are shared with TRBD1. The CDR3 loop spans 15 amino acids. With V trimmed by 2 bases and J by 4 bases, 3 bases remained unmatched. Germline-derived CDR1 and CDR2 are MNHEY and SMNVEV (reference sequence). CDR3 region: CASSLGGQVNEKLFF. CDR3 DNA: TGTGCCAGCAGTTTAGGGGGACAGGTTAATGAAAAACTGTTTTTT. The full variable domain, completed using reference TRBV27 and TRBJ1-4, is EAQVTQNPRYLITVTGKKLTVTCSQNMNHEYMSWYRQDPGLGLRQIYYSMNVEVTDKGDVPEGYKVSRKEKRNFPLILESPSPNQTSLYFCASSLGGQVNEKLFFGSGTQLSVL.

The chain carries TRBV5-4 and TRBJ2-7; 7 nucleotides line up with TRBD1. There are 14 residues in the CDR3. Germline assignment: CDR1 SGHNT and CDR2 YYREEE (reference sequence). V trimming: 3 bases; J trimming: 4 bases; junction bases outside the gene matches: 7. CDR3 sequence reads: CASSSHSTGYEQYF. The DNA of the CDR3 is TGTGCCAGCAGCTCCCACTCGACAGGGTACGAGCAGTACTTC.